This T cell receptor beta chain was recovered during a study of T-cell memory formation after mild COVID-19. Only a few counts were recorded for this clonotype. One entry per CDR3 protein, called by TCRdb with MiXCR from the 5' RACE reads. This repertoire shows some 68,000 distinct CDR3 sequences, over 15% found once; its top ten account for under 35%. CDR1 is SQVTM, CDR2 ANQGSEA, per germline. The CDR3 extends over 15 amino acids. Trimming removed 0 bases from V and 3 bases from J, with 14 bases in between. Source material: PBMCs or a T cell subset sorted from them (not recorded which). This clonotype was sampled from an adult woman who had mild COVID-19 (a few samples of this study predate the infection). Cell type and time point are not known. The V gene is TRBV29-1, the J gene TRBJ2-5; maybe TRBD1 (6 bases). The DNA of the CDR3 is TGCAGCGTTGAAGACTCCGCTGGGGGCAAAGAGACCCAGTACTTC. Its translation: CSVEDSAGGKETQYF. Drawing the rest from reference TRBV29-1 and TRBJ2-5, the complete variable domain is SAVISQKPSRDICQRGTSLTIQCQVDSQVTMMFWYRQQPGQSLTLIATANQGSEATYESGFVIDKFPISRPNLTFSTLTVSNMSPEDSSIYLCSVEDSAGGKETQYFGPGTRLLVL.